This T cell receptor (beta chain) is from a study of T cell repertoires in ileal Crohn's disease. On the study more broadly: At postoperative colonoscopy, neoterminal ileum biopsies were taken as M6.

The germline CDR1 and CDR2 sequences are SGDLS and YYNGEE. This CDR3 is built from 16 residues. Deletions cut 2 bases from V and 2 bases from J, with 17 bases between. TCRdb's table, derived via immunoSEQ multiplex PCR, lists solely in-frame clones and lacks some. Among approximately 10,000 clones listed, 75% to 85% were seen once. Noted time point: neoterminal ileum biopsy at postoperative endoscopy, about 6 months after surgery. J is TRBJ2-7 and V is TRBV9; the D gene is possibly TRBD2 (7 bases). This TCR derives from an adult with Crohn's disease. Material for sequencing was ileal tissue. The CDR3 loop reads CASSVGAFGGAYEQYF. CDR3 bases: TGTGCCAGCAGCGTGGGGGCCTTTGGGGGGGCCTACGAGCAGTACTTC.